This passage covers 8 T cell receptor beta chains from one sample sequenced in a study of CD8+ T cells in alopecia areata (dated by TCRdb to 2016 to 2019). The library relied on the immunoSEQ multiplex PCR assay. RNA was extracted from all samples and reverse transcribed into cDNA as template for TCR sequencing. The clones in this table, taken by TCRdb from immuneACCESS, are in-frame only. Not every clone is retained; where verified, under half of the shortfall comes from an unresolved V gene, and the cause of the rest is unknown. The sample yields around 120,000 clones; about 46% were counted once. 10% of the sample goes to the ten largest clones. Sequencing was performed on NKG2D-low CD8+ T cells sorted from blood. Per the publication, the cell subset or site label means: sorted CD8+ NKG2D-low blood T cells. All receptors derive from a human donor with alopecia areata.

In DNA form, the CDR3 reads TGTGCCAGCAGCTTAGATTTCAGCCAGTCTTACTTC. Translated: CASSLDFSQSYF. J is TRBJ2-4 and V is TRBV11-2; D is undetermined. CDR1 and CDR2 from the germline V gene are SGHAT and FQNNGV. Trimming cost V 0 bases and J 16 bases, with 13 bases left between them. This CDR3 region has 12 residues.

The rearrangement uses TRBV29-1 and TRBJ2-2; TRBD2 matches at 12 bases. Trimming cost V 1 base and J 1 base; bases outside gene matches: 4. This CDR3 is built from 17 residues. The germline CDR1 and CDR2 sequences are SQVTM and ANQGSEA. The CDR3 protein is CSVEGLAGVENTGELFF. The CDR3, as DNA: TGCAGCGTTGAAGGACTAGCGGGAGTTGAGAACACCGGGGAGCTGTTTTTT.

The gene calls are TRBV29-1 and TRBJ2-6; D unresolved. Trimming stripped 7 bases from V and 1 base from J, with 20 bases between. This CDR3 is built from 17 residues. In germline, CDR1 is SQVTM, CDR2 ANQGSEA. CDR3 sequence: CSGLYGETGSGANVLTF. CDR3 sequence (DNA): TGCAGCGGACTTTACGGCGAAACTGGATCTGGGGCCAACGTCCTGACTTTC.

The rearrangement links TRBV2 to TRBJ2-1, with no clear D. The ends were cut back, 5 bases at V and 4 bases at J, with 6 bases in the middle. The CDR3 totals 12 residues. Germline V CDR1 and CDR2: SNHLY, FYNNEI. In nucleotides, the CDR3 is TGTGCCAGCAGTCCTGTTTACAATGAGCAGTTCTTC. It translates to CASSPVYNEQFF.

J is TRBJ2-6 and V is TRBV2; D perhaps matches TRBD1 (6 bases). This CDR3 region has 19 residues. The V gene lost 6 bases and the J gene lost 2 bases, with 23 bases spanning the gap. CDR1 and CDR2 (germline): SNHLY, FYNNEI. The CDR3 loop reads CASSRARRDIATGANVLTF. CDR3 coding DNA: TGTGCCAGCAGCCGCGCCCGACGGGACATCGCGACTGGGGCCAACGTCCTGACTTTC.

The chain recombines TRBV2 with TRBJ2-1; D tentatively fits TRBD1 or TRBD2 (5 bases each). Germline V gene data show CDR1 as SNHLY and CDR2 as FYNNEI. V lost 8 bases and J lost 4, with 15 bases in between. This CDR3 is built from 14 residues. The CDR3 DNA reads as TGTGCCAGCTATTGGAGAGGGGCGTACAATGAGCAGTTCTTC. It translates to CASYWRGAYNEQFF. The whole variable domain, filled in from reference TRBV2 and TRBJ2-1, reads EPEVTQTPSHQVTQMGQEVILRCVPISNHLYFYWYRQILGQKVEFLVSFYNNEISEKSEIFDDQFSVERPDGSNFTLKIRSTKLEDSAMYFCASYWRGAYNEQFFGPGTRLTVL.

This chain links TRBV13 with TRBJ2-3; tentatively, D is TRBD1 (6 bases). CDR1 is PRHDT, CDR2 FYEKMQ, per germline (reference sequence). CDR3 size: 15 residues. The ends were cut back, 1 base at V and 6 bases at J, with 14 bases in the middle. The CDR3 sequence: CASSLDRESSDTQYF. Written as DNA, the CDR3 is TGTGCCAGCAGCTTAGACAGGGAATCGTCCGATACGCAGTATTTT. The whole variable domain, remainder taken from reference TRBV13 and TRBJ2-3, is AAGVIQSPRHLIKEKRETATLKCYPIPRHDTVYWYQQGPGQDPQFLISFYEKMQSDKGSIPDRFSAQQFSDYHSELNMSSLELGDSALYFCASSLDRESSDTQYFGPGTRLTVL.

The CDR3 sequence is CASSPKGSTGQETQYF. The CDR3, as DNA: TGCGCCAGCAGCCCAAAAGGGTCAACAGGACAAGAGACCCAGTACTTC. This rearrangement joins TRBV4-1 to TRBJ2-5; a weak D match, TRBD1 (5 bases). This CDR3 is built from 16 residues. Trimming removed 4 bases at V and 2 bases at J, with 17 bases between. Germline V lookup: CDR1 MGHRA, CDR2 YSYEKL.